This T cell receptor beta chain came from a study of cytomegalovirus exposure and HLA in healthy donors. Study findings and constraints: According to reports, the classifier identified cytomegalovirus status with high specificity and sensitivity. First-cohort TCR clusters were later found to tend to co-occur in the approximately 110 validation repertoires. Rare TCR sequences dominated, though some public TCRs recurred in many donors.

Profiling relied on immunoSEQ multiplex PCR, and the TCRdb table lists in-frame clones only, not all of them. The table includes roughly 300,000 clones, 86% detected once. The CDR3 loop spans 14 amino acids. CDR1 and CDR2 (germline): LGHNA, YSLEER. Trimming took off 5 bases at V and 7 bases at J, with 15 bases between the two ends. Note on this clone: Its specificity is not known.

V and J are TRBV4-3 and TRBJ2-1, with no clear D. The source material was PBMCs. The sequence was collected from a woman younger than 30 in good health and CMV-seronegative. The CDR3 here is CASSYKHSLNEQFF. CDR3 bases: TGCGCCAGCAGCTACAAACATAGCTTGAATGAGCAGTTCTTC.